The 21 T cell receptor beta chains below were found in one sample sequenced in a study of blood T cell repertoires in COVID-19. Data came from immunoSEQ multiplex PCR; TCRdb stores just in-frame clones and leaves some out. The data contain 190,000 or so clones, around 84% of them singletons. Sequencing was done on a sample of PBMCs or T cells enriched from blood (not recorded which). The receptors derive from a man aged 35-49 years who had recovered from COVID-19.

This clone was observed a single time. The CDR3 DNA reads as TGTGCCACCAGTGATGACGACAGGGGGGCTTTCTTT. Protein sequence: CATSDDDRGAFF. V and J are TRBV24-1 and TRBJ1-1, with TRBD1 identical over 9 bases. The CDR3 spans 12 residues. Germline CDR1 KGHDR, CDR2 SFDVKD. V lost 3 bases to trimming and J lost 11 bases; unmatched junction nucleotides: 3.

The chain joins TRBV19 to TRBJ2-5; 9 bases line up with TRBD2. Germline V lookup: CDR1 LNHDA, CDR2 SQIVND (reference sequence). The length of the CDR3 is 14 residues. V was clipped by 11 bases and J by 5 bases; unmatched bases: 12. The DNA for the CDR3 is TGTGCCGCCAATAGCGGGAGTCACGGGGAGACCCAGTACTTC. Translated, it gives CAANSGSHGETQYF.

This clone has just a few counts. The chain recombines TRBV2 with TRBJ2-3, with a tentative D call TRBD1 (5 bases). The V end lost 9 bases, the J end lost 3 bases, and 10 bases lay between the germline ends. CDR3 length: 12 amino acids. Looked up from germline, CDR1 is SNHLY and CDR2 is FYNNEI. The CDR3 nucleotides read TGTGCCAGGGGTCAGGGAACAGATACGCAGTATTTT. It translates to CARGQGTDTQYF.

The chain links TRBV28 to TRBJ1-4; 8 nucleotides agree with TRBD1. V lost 8 bases, J lost 6 bases, and 5 bases stayed unmatched. Per germline, CDR1 MDHEN and CDR2 SYDVKM. There are 13 residues in the CDR3. This CDR3 is CASQDRGYEKLFF. Written as DNA, the CDR3 is TGTGCCAGCCAAGACAGGGGTTATGAAAAACTGTTTTTT. Combining the CDR3 with reference TRBV28 and TRBJ1-4 gives the whole variable domain DVKVTQSSRYLVKRTGEKVFLECVQDMDHENMFWYRQDPGLGLRLIYFSYDVKMKEKGDIPEGYSVSREKKERFSLILESASTNQTSMYLCASQDRGYEKLFFGSGTQLSVL.

The V call is TRBV19, the J call TRBJ2-1; 10 bases are shared with TRBD2. V shed 5 bases and J 12 bases; nucleotides not matched to a gene: 10. The CDR3 consists of 14 residues. CDR1 LNHDA and CDR2 SQIVND come from the germline V gene (reference sequence). The CDR3 sequence: CASSSLLAGKGQFF. CDR3 coding DNA: TGTGCCAGTAGTTCCTTACTAGCGGGAAAGGGGCAGTTCTTC.

The V gene is TRBV7-8, the J gene TRBJ1-5; 7 bases agree with TRBD1. Germline CDR1 reads SGHVS; CDR2 reads FQNEAQ. This CDR3 has 14 residues. V gave up 5 bases and J gave up 8 bases; unmatched junction bases: 9. The CDR3 reads CASSPDRVKEPQHF. CDR3 bases: TGTGCCAGCAGCCCCGACAGGGTAAAGGAGCCCCAGCATTTT.

A single count supports this clone. J is TRBJ2-7 and V is TRBV5-1; TRBD1 agrees at 7 bases. The CDR3 is 15 residues long. V was clipped by 1 base and J by 0 bases; unmatched bases: 4. Germline-derived CDR1 and CDR2 are SGHRS and YFSETQ. CDR3 nucleotide sequence: TGCGCCAGCAGCTTGACAGGGGTCTCCTCCTACGAGCAGTACTTC. It encodes CASSLTGVSSYEQYF.

The chain joins TRBV28 to TRBJ1-2; D perhaps matches TRBD1 (6 bases). Germline V gives CDR1 MDHEN, CDR2 SYDVKM. This CDR3 spans 12 amino acids. Between the trimmed V and J ends, which lost 5 bases and 8 bases, there was a span of 12 bases. The CDR3 sequence: CASSLPTGGYTF. The DNA for the CDR3 is TGTGCCAGCAGTCTCCCGACAGGCGGCTACACCTTC.

The chain uses TRBV19 and TRBJ1-5, with 10 bases matching TRBD1. With V trimmed by 4 bases and J by 5 bases, 5 bases remained unmatched. The CDR3 extends over 15 amino acids. Looked up from germline, CDR1 is LNHDA and CDR2 is SQIVND (reference sequence). The CDR3 loop is CASSRQGASYQPQHF. Here the CDR3 DNA reads TGTGCCAGTAGTAGACAGGGGGCGTCCTATCAGCCCCAGCATTTT.

The chain recombines TRBV19 with TRBJ1-6; D possibly corresponds to TRBD1 (5 bases). The germline V gene encodes CDR1 LNHDA and CDR2 SQIVND (reference sequence). The CDR3 spans 14 residues. V lost 7 bases and J lost 1, with 8 bases in between. This chain's CDR3 is CASNGGSYNSPLHF. The CDR3, as DNA: TGTGCCAGTAACGGGGGGTCCTATAATTCACCCCTCCACTTT.

This clone was recorded only once. V is TRBV27 and J is TRBJ2-3; the match to TRBD1 covers 9 bases. The germline V gene has CDR1 MNHEY and CDR2 SMNVEV (reference sequence). This CDR3 contains 15 residues. The J segment lost 2 bases and the V segment lost 5 bases, leaving 5 bases of the junction unmatched. The CDR3 region is CASSEGQGFTDTQYF. CDR3 DNA sequence: TGTGCCAGCAGTGAAGGACAGGGGTTCACAGATACGCAGTATTTT.

This rearrangement joins TRBV5-1 to TRBJ1-2; D call uncertain. Looked up from germline, CDR1 is SGHRS and CDR2 is YFSETQ. V shed 2 bases and J shed 2 bases, with 7 bases lying between them. CDR3 length equals 13 residues. The DNA for the CDR3 is TGCGCCAGCAGCTTCGGGGAGAACTATGGCTACACCTTC. It encodes CASSFGENYGYTF.

The chain couples TRBV6-5 to TRBJ2-2; D is unclear. The CDR3 loop spans 16 amino acids. The V gene lost 3 bases and the J gene lost 4 bases, with 15 bases spanning the gap. Germline V CDR1 and CDR2: MNHEY, SVGAGI. In DNA, the CDR3 is TGTGCCAGCAGTTATTCACCCGAGAGTGGCACCGGGGAGCTGTTTTTT. Its protein is CASSYSPESGTGELFF.

The chain links TRBV2 to TRBJ2-7; 10 bases fit TRBD2. Trimming took 6 bases from V and 5 from J; bases not matched to a gene: 7. This CDR3 comprises 14 residues. Looked up from germline, CDR1 is SNHLY and CDR2 is FYNNEI. CDR3 loop: CASRSSGSSDEQYF. The CDR3 DNA reads TGTGCCAGCAGGTCTAGCGGGAGTTCAGACGAGCAGTACTTC.

About this clone: In the same sample, other DNA sequences code for this CDR3. V usage is TRBV4-3 and J usage is TRBJ2-7, with D perhaps TRBD2 (5 bases). The V and J ends lost 0 bases and 4 bases respectively, with 10 bases between them. Germline CDR1 reads LGHNA; CDR2 reads YSLEER. The CDR3 is made up of 14 amino acids. As DNA, the CDR3 is TGCGCCAGCAGCCAAGATCGAGGGCCTTACGAGCAGTACTTC. Translated, it gives CASSQDRGPYEQYF.

The rearrangement uses TRBV27 and TRBJ2-1, with TRBD1 identical over 7 bases. The trim removed 2 bases at V and 5 bases at J, leaving 6 bases unmatched. This CDR3 is built from 15 residues. The V gene's germline CDR1 is MNHEY and CDR2 SMNVEV (reference sequence). The CDR3 reads CASSLPGQLNNEQFF. CDR3 DNA: TGTGCCAGCAGTTTACCGGGACAGCTTAACAATGAGCAGTTCTTC.

This chain joins TRBV11-3 and TRBJ2-7, with 9 nucleotides matching TRBD1. Losses at the gene ends were 4 bases for V and 3 bases for J; bases not matched to a gene: 7. Germline loops: CDR1 SGHNT, CDR2 YENEEA. The CDR3 runs 15 residues. CDR3 coding DNA: TGTGCCAGCAGCTACCTTGGGACAGGGTTCTACGAGCAGTACTTC. This encodes CASSYLGTGFYEQYF.

The chain employs TRBV27 and TRBJ1-1; 7 bases align to TRBD1. V was clipped by 6 bases and J by 5 bases; unmatched bases: 9. The CDR3 runs 14 residues. Germline CDR1 MNHEY, CDR2 SMNVEV (reference sequence). CDR3 bases: TGTGCCAGCAGCATGACAGGGTATACGACTGAAGCTTTCTTT. It specifies CASSMTGYTTEAFF.

The chain joins TRBV27 to TRBJ2-7; 7 nucleotides agree with TRBD2. CDR3 length: 15 amino acids. Germline V gene sequence: CDR1 MNHEY, CDR2 SMNVEV (reference sequence). V was clipped by 3 bases and J by 1 base; unmatched bases: 6. CDR3 loop: CASSLAGEVSYEQYF. For the CDR3, the DNA is TGTGCCAGCAGTTTGGCGGGAGAGGTGTCCTACGAGCAGTACTTC.

This chain links TRBV5-6 with TRBJ2-7, with D perhaps matching TRBD1 (5 bases). Germline values: CDR1 SGHDT, CDR2 YYEEEE. Trimming shortened V by 4 bases and J by 7 bases, and 18 bases separated the two germline ends. The CDR3 spans 14 residues. Here the CDR3 reads CASSLIPQGREQYF. In DNA, the CDR3 is TGTGCCAGCAGCCTCATACCCCAGGGCCGGGAGCAGTACTTC.

The chain links TRBV6-5 to TRBJ2-5, with TRBD2 matching over 10 bases. The CDR3 consists of 14 residues. Germline V gene sequence: CDR1 MNHEY, CDR2 SVGAGI. Germline trimming cut 5 bases from V and 9 bases from J; bases unmatched to any gene: 9. The CDR3 DNA is TGTGCCAGCAGTAGCGGGGGGGGCCAGAGACCCCAGTACTTC. It yields the protein CASSSGGGQRPQYF.